The 18 T cell receptor beta chains reported below all come from one sample, sequenced in a study of cytomegalovirus exposure and HLA in healthy donors. It was with 60 Vbeta and 13 Jbeta primers that the PCR ran. The protocol was immunoSEQ multiplex PCR, while the TCRdb copy is restricted to in-frame clones and leaves out a portion. The table records around 150,000 clones, 70% to 80% of them present only once. The sequenced sample was PBMCs. These receptors were taken from a man in his fifties in good health and CMV-seropositive.

V gene TRBV2 combines with J gene TRBJ1-5; no definite D call. The V gene lost 7 bases and the J gene lost 0 bases, with 7 bases spanning the gap. The germline gives CDR1 SNHLY, CDR2 FYNNEI. The CDR3 has 13 amino acids. CDR3 sequence (DNA): TGTGCCAGCAAGCAGGTTAGCAATCAGCCCCAGCATTTT. It encodes CASKQVSNQPQHF.

This clone has only one observation. This chain connects TRBV5-1 to TRBJ2-7, with TRBD2 identical over 8 bases. The V segment lost 0 bases and the J segment 5 bases; nucleotides outside the gene matches: 7. Germline loops: CDR1 SGHRS, CDR2 YFSETQ. This CDR3 contains 15 residues. CDR3 in amino acids: CASSLGVAGGHEQYF. The DNA for the CDR3 is TGCGCCAGCAGCTTGGGTGTTGCGGGAGGCCACGAGCAGTACTTC.

The CDR3 loop is CASRYTGNQPQHF. CDR3 in DNA: TGTGCCAGCAGATACACAGGGAATCAGCCCCAGCATTTT. V gene TRBV6-1 combines with J gene TRBJ1-5; weak D call: TRBD1 (6 bases). This CDR3 contains 13 residues. From germline, CDR1 is MNHNS and CDR2 SASEGT. V gave up 6 bases and J gave up 4 bases, with 10 bases separating them.

The chain couples TRBV5-1 to TRBJ2-1; D is unclear. From germline, CDR1 is SGHRS and CDR2 YFSETQ. The CDR3 length is 14 residues. Deletions cut 3 bases from V and 4 bases from J, with 11 bases between. CDR3: CASSSSDTYNEQFF. CDR3 sequence (DNA): TGCGCCAGCAGCTCGTCAGACACGTACAATGAGCAGTTCTTC.

In this sample, this clone turned up a few times. Written as DNA, the CDR3 is TGTGCCAGCAGTGGCCTAGCGGGGGGACTGCAAGAGACCCAGTACTTC. This encodes CASSGLAGGLQETQYF. This chain connects TRBV2 to TRBJ2-5, with 11 bases identical to TRBD2. Germline CDR1 SNHLY, CDR2 FYNNEI. This CDR3 is 16 amino acids long. Trimming at V came to 4 bases and at J to 2 bases, leaving 6 bases not matched to a gene.

This chain connects TRBV25-1 to TRBJ2-5; TRBD1 is a possible D gene (6 bases). V was cut by 9 bases and J by 5 bases, with 19 bases left in between. This CDR3 contains 14 residues. Looked up from germline, CDR1 is MGHDK and CDR2 is SYGVNS. The CDR3 coding sequence is TGTGCCAGTGTAGGGGACAAGTGGTGGGAGACCCAGTACTTC. It codes for CASVGDKWWETQYF.

The chain uses TRBV7-9 and TRBJ2-3; D is ambiguous. Trimming shortened V by 4 bases and J by 8 bases, and 7 bases separated the two germline ends. Germline loops: CDR1 SEHNR, CDR2 FQNEAQ (reference sequence). The CDR3 runs 11 residues. The CDR3 here is CASSSVGTQYF. As DNA, the CDR3 is TGTGCCAGCAGCTCTGTCGGTACGCAGTATTTT.

The CDR3 sequence: CASSLLAGGIPSYEQYF. CDR3 DNA: TGTGCCAGCAGCCTACTAGCGGGAGGAATCCCCTCCTACGAGCAGTACTTC. V and J are TRBV28 and TRBJ2-7, with TRBD2 matching over 12 bases. V lost 6 bases and J lost 0; bases outside the gene matches: 9. This CDR3 spans 17 amino acids. The germline V gene encodes CDR1 MDHEN and CDR2 SYDVKM.

The chain has TRBV7-8 and TRBJ2-3, with no clear D. The CDR3 spans 14 residues. Per the germline V gene, CDR1 is SGHVS and CDR2 is FQNEAQ. Trimming removed 5 bases from V and 4 bases from J, with 13 bases in between. CDR3 sequence (DNA): TGTGCCAGCAGCCCTTCTCCGCCGGCAGATACGCAGTATTTT. It is translated as CASSPSPPADTQYF.

The chain links TRBV2 to TRBJ1-2, with 10 bases matching TRBD1. CDR1 and CDR2 from the germline V gene are SNHLY and FYNNEI. Trimming cost V 9 bases and J 8 bases; bases outside gene matches: 9. CDR3 length equals 13 residues. The CDR3 nucleotides are TGTGCCAGTGGACAGGGGGTATTCGACGGCTACACCTTC. This codes for CASGQGVFDGYTF.

V and J are TRBV6-5 and TRBJ2-2, with 9 bases aligning to TRBD1. Losses at the gene ends were 6 bases for V and 6 bases for J; bases not matched to a gene: 2. The germline gives CDR1 MNHEY, CDR2 SVGAGI. This CDR3 comprises 13 residues. CDR3 DNA sequence: TGTGCCAGCAGACAGGGGGCCCCCGGGGAGCTGTTTTTT. This gives the protein CASRQGAPGELFF.

J is TRBJ1-6 and V is TRBV2; D call uncertain. Germline lookup yields CDR1 SNHLY and CDR2 FYNNEI. The CDR3 is made up of 11 amino acids. Between the trimmed V and J ends, which lost 7 bases and 6 bases, there was a span of 4 bases. Here the CDR3 DNA reads TGTGCCAGCACCGTTAATTCACCCCTCCACTTT. Its translation is CASTVNSPLHF.

This chain joins TRBV6-5 and TRBJ1-4, with 10 bases fitting TRBD1. V dropped 6 bases and J dropped 8; count of bases not matched to a gene: 9. The CDR3 is made up of 15 amino acids. Germline values: CDR1 MNHEY, CDR2 SVGAGI. Written as DNA, the CDR3 is TGTGCCAGCAGCTCCACCGGGACAGGGGAAGAAAAACTGTTTTTT. Amino acid sequence: CASSSTGTGEEKLFF.

The gene calls are TRBV5-6 and TRBJ2-7; D is unclear. Germline CDR1 is SGHDT and CDR2 is YYEEEE. The CDR3 totals 15 residues. Deletions cut 0 bases from V and 3 bases from J, with 13 bases between. For the CDR3, the DNA is TGTGCCAGCAGCTTGGAAACGAGTCCCTTCTACGAGCAGTACTTC. Residues: CASSLETSPFYEQYF. Filled out from reference TRBV5-6 and TRBJ2-7, the complete variable domain reads DAGVTQSPTHLIKTRGQQVTLRCSPKSGHDTVSWYQQALGQGPQFIFQYYEEEERQRGNFPDRFSGHQFPNYSSELNVNALLLGDSALYLCASSLETSPFYEQYFGPGTRLTVT.

V usage is TRBV21-1 and J usage is TRBJ1-1; the DNA was not used to check the table's D call, TRBD1. TRBV21-1 is designated a pseudogene. CDR3 length equals 13 residues. The CDR3 coding sequence is TGTGCCAGCAACCAAGACAGAAACACTGAAGCTTTCTTT. Its protein is CASNQDRNTEAFF.

This sequence joins TRBV18 and TRBJ1-2; perhaps TRBD1 as D (6 bases). The ends were cut back, 3 bases at V and 4 bases at J, with 12 bases in the middle. This CDR3 region has 14 residues. In germline, CDR1 is KGHSH, CDR2 LQKENI. The CDR3 region has the DNA TGTGCCAGCTCACCCTTTCAGGGGACCTATGGCTACACCTTC. The encoded protein is CASSPFQGTYGYTF.

The sample holds one count of this clone. V and J are TRBV28 and TRBJ1-1; the D gene is possibly TRBD1 (5 bases). Germline assignment: CDR1 MDHEN and CDR2 SYDVKM. Trimming cost V 2 bases and J 11 bases, with 12 bases left between them. The CDR3 spans 12 residues. The CDR3 protein is CASSLGEGRAFF. CDR3 nucleotide sequence: TGTGCCAGCAGTTTAGGGGAGGGGCGGGCTTTCTTT.

This sequence joins TRBV6-6 and TRBJ2-3; weak D call: TRBD1 (6 bases). The germline V gene encodes CDR1 MNHNY and CDR2 SVGAGI (reference sequence). Deletions cut 4 bases from V and 10 bases from J, with 21 bases between. The CDR3 runs to 15 residues. The CDR3: CASSSGVGPSPPQYF. As DNA, the CDR3 is TGTGCCAGCAGTTCAGGGGTTGGTCCAAGCCCCCCGCAGTATTTT.